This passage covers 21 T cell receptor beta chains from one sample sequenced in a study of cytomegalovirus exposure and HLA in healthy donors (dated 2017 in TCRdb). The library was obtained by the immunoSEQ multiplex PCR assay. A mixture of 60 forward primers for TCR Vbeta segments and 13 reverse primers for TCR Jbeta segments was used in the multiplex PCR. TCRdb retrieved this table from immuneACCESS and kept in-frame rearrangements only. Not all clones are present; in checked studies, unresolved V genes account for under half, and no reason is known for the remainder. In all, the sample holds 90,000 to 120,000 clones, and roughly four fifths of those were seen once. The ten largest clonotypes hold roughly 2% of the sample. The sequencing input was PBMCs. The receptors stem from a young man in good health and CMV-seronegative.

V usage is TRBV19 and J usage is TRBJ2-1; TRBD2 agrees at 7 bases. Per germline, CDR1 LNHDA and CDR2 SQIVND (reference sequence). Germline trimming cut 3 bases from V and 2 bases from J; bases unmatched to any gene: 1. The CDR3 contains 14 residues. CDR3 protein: CASSIGLAYNEQFF. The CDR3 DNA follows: TGTGCCAGTAGTATCGGACTAGCCTACAATGAGCAGTTCTTC.

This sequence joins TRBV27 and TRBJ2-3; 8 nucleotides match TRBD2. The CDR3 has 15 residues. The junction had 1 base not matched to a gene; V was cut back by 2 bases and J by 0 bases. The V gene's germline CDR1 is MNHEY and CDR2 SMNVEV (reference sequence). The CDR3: CASSLTSGSTDTQYF. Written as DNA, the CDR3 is TGTGCCAGCAGTTTAACTAGCGGCAGCACAGATACGCAGTATTTT.

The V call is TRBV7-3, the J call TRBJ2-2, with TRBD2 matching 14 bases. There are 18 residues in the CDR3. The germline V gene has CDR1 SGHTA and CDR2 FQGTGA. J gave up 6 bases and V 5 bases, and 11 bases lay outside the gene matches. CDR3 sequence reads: CASSPQPGLAGAAGELFF. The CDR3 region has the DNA TGTGCCAGCAGCCCACAACCGGGACTAGCGGGGGCGGCCGGGGAGCTGTTTTTT.

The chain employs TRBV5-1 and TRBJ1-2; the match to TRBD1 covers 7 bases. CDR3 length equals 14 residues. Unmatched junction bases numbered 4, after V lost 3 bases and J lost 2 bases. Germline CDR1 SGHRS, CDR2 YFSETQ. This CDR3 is CASSSGTANYGYTF. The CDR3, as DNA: TGCGCCAGCAGCTCCGGGACAGCCAACTATGGCTACACCTTC.

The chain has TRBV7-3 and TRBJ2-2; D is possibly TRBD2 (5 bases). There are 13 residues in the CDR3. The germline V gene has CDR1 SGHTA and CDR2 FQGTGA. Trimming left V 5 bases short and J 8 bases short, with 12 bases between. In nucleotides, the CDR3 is TGTGCCAGCAGCCTACTTACGGGGGGGGAGCTGTTTTTT. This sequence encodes CASSLLTGGELFF.

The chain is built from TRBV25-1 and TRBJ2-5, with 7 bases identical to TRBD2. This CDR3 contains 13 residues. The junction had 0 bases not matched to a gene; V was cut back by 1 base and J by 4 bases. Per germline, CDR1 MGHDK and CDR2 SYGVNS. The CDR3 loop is CASSEWGGETQYF. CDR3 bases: TGTGCCAGCAGTGAATGGGGGGGAGAGACCCAGTACTTC.

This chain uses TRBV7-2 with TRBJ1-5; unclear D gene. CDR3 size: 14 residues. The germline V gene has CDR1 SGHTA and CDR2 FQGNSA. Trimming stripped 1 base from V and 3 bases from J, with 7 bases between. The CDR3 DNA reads TGTGCCAGCAGCTTAGTATCCCCCAATCAGCCCCAGCATTTT. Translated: CASSLVSPNQPQHF.

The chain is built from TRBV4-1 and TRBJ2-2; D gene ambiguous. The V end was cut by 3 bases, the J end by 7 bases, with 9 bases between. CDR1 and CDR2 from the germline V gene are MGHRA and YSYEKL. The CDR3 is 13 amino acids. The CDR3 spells CASSHAWSGELFF. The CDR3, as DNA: TGCGCCAGCAGCCATGCCTGGAGCGGGGAGCTGTTTTTT.

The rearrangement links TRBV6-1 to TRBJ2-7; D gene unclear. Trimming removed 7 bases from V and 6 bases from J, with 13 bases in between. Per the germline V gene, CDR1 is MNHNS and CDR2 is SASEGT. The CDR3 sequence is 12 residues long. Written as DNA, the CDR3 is TGTGCCAGCAACAACGAGGTTCGCGAGCAGTACTTC. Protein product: CASNNEVREQYF.

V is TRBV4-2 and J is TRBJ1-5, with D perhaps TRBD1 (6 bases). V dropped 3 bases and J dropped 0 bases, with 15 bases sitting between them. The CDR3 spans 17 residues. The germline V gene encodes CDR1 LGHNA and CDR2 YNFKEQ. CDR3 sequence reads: CASSQGAGADSNQPQHF. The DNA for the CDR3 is TGTGCCAGCAGCCAGGGCGCGGGGGCTGATAGCAATCAGCCCCAGCATTTT.

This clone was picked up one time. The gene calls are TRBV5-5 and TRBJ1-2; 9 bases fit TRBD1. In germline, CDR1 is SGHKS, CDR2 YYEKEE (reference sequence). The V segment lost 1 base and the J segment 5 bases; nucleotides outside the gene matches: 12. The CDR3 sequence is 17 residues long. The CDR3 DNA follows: TGTGCCAGCAGCTTGAGCCCGGGACAGGGACCGGAATATGGCTACACCTTC. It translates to CASSLSPGQGPEYGYTF.

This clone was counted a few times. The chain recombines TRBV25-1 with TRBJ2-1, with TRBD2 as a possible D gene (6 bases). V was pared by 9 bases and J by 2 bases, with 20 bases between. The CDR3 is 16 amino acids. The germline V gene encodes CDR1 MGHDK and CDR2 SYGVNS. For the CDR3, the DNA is TGTGCCAGTTCCCTGGGAGGAATAGGGCCCTACAATGAGCAGTTCTTC. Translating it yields CASSLGGIGPYNEQFF.

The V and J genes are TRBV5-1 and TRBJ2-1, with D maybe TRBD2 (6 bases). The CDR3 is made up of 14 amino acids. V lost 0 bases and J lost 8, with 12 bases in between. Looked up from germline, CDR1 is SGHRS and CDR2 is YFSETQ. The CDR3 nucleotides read TGCGCCAGCAGCTTGGGGGGGGTTGGAGATGAGCAGTTCTTC. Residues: CASSLGGVGDEQFF. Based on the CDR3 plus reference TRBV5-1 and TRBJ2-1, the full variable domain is KAGVTQTPRYLIKTRGQQVTLSCSPISGHRSVSWYQQTPGQGLQFLFEYFSETQRNKGNFPGRFSGRQFSNSRSEMNVSTLELGDSALYLCASSLGGVGDEQFFGPGTRLTVL.

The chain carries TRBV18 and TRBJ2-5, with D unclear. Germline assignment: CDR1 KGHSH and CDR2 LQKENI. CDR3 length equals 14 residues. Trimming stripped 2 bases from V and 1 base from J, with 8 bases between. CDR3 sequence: CASSPSSTQETQYF. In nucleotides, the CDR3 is TGTGCCAGCTCACCAAGCTCTACCCAAGAGACCCAGTACTTC.

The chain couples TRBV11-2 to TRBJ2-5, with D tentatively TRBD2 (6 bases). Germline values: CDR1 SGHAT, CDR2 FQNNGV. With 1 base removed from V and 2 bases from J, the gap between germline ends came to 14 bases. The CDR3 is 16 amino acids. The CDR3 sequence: CASSLVRLGGQETQYF. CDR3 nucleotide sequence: TGTGCCAGCAGCTTAGTACGCCTAGGAGGGCAAGAGACCCAGTACTTC.

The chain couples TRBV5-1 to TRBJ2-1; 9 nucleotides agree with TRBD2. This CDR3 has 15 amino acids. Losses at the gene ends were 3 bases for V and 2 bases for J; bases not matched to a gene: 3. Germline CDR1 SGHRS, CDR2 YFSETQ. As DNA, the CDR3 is TGCGCCAGCAGCTCGGTAGCGGGGGCCTACAATGAGCAGTTCTTC. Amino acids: CASSSVAGAYNEQFF.

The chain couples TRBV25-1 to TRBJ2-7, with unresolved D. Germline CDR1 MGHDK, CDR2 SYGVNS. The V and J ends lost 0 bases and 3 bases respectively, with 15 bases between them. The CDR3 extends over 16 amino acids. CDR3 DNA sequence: TGTGCCAGCAGTGAATATTTCGGAGTTTCGTACTACGAGCAGTACTTC. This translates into CASSEYFGVSYYEQYF.

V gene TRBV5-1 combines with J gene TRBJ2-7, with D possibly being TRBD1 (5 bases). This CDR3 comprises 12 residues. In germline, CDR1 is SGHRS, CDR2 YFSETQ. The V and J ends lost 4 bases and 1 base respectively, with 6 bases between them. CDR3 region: CASSGASYEQYF. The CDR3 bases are TGCGCCAGCAGCGGGGCATCCTACGAGCAGTACTTC.

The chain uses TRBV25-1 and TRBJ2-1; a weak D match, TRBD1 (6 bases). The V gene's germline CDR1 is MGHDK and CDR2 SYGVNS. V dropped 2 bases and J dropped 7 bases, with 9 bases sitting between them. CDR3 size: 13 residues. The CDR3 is CASSETGRNEQFF. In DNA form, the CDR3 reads TGTGCCAGCAGTGAAACAGGGCGGAATGAGCAGTTCTTC.

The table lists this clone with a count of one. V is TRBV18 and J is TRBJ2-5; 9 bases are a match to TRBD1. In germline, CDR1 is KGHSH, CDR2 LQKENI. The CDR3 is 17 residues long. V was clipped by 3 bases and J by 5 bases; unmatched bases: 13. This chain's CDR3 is CASSPAVRGQGAETQYF. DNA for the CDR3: TGTGCCAGCTCACCGGCCGTCCGGGGACAGGGTGCGGAGACCCAGTACTTC.

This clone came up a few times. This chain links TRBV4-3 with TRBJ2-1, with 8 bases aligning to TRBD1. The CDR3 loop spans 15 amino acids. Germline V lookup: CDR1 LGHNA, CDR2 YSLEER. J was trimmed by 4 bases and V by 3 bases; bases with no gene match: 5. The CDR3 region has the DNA TGCGCCAGCAGCCAGACAGGGGACCCGTACAATGAGCAGTTCTTC. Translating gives CASSQTGDPYNEQFF.